The 27 T cell receptor beta chains below were found in one sample sequenced in a study of blood T cell repertoires in COVID-19. Some clones are missing from TCRdb's copy, which holds only in-frame ones; the method was immunoSEQ multiplex PCR. Among some 200,000 clones listed, about 91% were seen once. Sequencing was done on a sample of peripheral blood. The source of these receptors is a man between 18 and 35 years old with active or convalescent COVID-19.

V gene TRBV27 combines with J gene TRBJ1-2, with TRBD1 identical over 11 bases. V was pared by 5 bases and J by 8 bases, with 13 bases of the junction left unmatched. CDR1 MNHEY and CDR2 SMNVEV come from the germline V gene (reference sequence). CDR3 length: 16 amino acids. CDR3 nucleotide sequence: TGTGCCAGCAGTCACTCGGACAGGGGGCGCATAAAGGGCTACACCTTC. Amino acids: CASSHSDRGRIKGYTF.

The rearrangement joins TRBV5-1 to TRBJ1-3; 7 bases agree with TRBD1. Germline V CDR1 and CDR2: SGHRS, YFSETQ. CDR3 length: 14 residues. The J segment lost 8 bases and the V segment lost 4 bases, leaving 9 bases of the junction unmatched. The CDR3 DNA reads TGCGCCAGCAGCCACGGGACAGCCGGGGACACCATATATTTT. Its translation: CASSHGTAGDTIYF.

The chain recombines TRBV6-1 with TRBJ2-7; 9 nucleotides align to TRBD1. The CDR3 loop spans 20 amino acids. V was clipped by 2 bases and J by 7 bases; unmatched bases: 24. The V gene's germline CDR1 is MNHNS and CDR2 SASEGT. CDR3 in DNA: TGTGCCAGCAGTGAATGGGGATGGGGCGACCGGGACAGGGCCTCTCGGGAGCAGTACTTC. Amino acid sequence: CASSEWGWGDRDRASREQYF.

The rearrangement joins TRBV3-1 (or the pseudogene TRBV3-2) to TRBJ1-4; unclear D gene. Germline loops: CDR1 LGHDT, CDR2 YNNKEL (reference sequence). The length of the CDR3 is 12 residues. V shed 1 base and J shed 8 bases, with 5 bases lying between them. This CDR3 is CASSQVREKLFF. The CDR3 nucleotides are TGTGCCAGCAGCCAAGTCAGGGAAAAACTGTTTTTT.

The chain combines TRBV11-2 with TRBJ2-1; 10 bases are shared with TRBD2. The CDR3 sequence is 15 residues long. Germline CDR1 SGHAT, CDR2 FQNNGV. Losses at the gene ends were 4 bases for V and 4 bases for J; bases not matched to a gene: 4. CDR3 region: CASSSGLALYNEQFF. CDR3 DNA: TGTGCCAGCAGCTCGGGACTAGCGTTATACAATGAGCAGTTCTTC.

J is TRBJ2-1 and V is TRBV9; 16 bases are a match to TRBD2. Germline lookup yields CDR1 SGDLS and CDR2 YYNGEE. CDR3 length: 18 residues. Losses at the gene ends were 4 bases for V and 8 bases for J; bases not matched to a gene: 12. In nucleotides, the CDR3 is TGTGCCAGCAGCTCATTGGGGACTAGCGGGAGGGCGGGGTATGAGCAGTTCTTC. It codes for CASSSLGTSGRAGYEQFF. Full variable domain (outside the CDR3, taken from reference TRBV9 and TRBJ2-1): DSGVTQTPKHLITATGQRVTLRCSPRSGDLSVYWYQQSLDQGLQFLIQYYNGEERAKGNILERFSAQQFPDLHSELNLSSLELGDSALYFCASSSLGTSGRAGYEQFFGPGTRLTVL.

The CDR3 DNA is TGCGCCAGCAGCTTGAGACAGCGGGAGGATTTGGGCGAGCAGTACTTC. Its translation: CASSLRQREDLGEQYF. The chain employs TRBV5-1 and TRBJ2-7; TRBD2 matches at 9 bases. The V segment lost 1 base and the J segment 6 bases; nucleotides outside the gene matches: 11. Germline V gene data show CDR1 as SGHRS and CDR2 as YFSETQ. This CDR3 is built from 16 residues. The variable domain in full, completed from reference TRBV5-1 and TRBJ2-7, reads KAGVTQTPRYLIKTRGQQVTLSCSPISGHRSVSWYQQTPGQGLQFLFEYFSETQRNKGNFPGRFSGRQFSNSRSEMNVSTLELGDSALYLCASSLRQREDLGEQYFGPGTRLTVT.

The V and J genes are TRBV6-4 and TRBJ2-6; D remains ambiguous. Trimming shortened V by 6 bases and J by 0 bases, and 21 bases separated the two germline ends. The CDR3 consists of 19 residues. The germline V gene has CDR1 MRHNA and CDR2 SNTAGT. CDR3 DNA sequence: TGTGCCAGCAGGATGTGGCAGGCCCCTCCTCTCTCTGGGGCCAACGTCCTGACTTTC. This translates into CASRMWQAPPLSGANVLTF.

The CDR3 protein is CASSQAGDRGPEETQYF. CDR3 coding DNA: TGTGCCAGCAGCCAAGCGGGGGACAGGGGGCCCGAAGAGACCCAGTACTTC. V gene TRBV14 combines with J gene TRBJ2-5; 12 bases fit TRBD1. V was pared by 1 base and J by 3 bases, with 6 bases of the junction left unmatched. CDR1 is SGHDN and CDR2 is FVKESK in the germline V gene. There are 17 residues in the CDR3.

The DNA of the CDR3 is TGTGCCAGCAGTGGGCCGGGACAGGGGTTCACAGATACGCAGTATTTT. Translation: CASSGPGQGFTDTQYF. The chain is built from TRBV27 and TRBJ2-3; 10 bases line up with TRBD1. This CDR3 contains 16 residues. Germline assignment: CDR1 MNHEY and CDR2 SMNVEV (reference sequence). V lost 5 bases to trimming and J lost 2 bases; unmatched junction nucleotides: 7.

The chain joins TRBV29-1 to TRBJ2-7, with 9 bases fitting TRBD2. This CDR3 has 12 amino acids. After removal of 4 bases from V and 3 bases from J, the junction contained 1 base not matched to a gene. CDR1 and CDR2 (germline): SQVTM, ANQGSEA. The DNA of the CDR3 is TGCAGCGTTGTAGCGGGAGTCTACGAGCAGTACTTC. Protein: CSVVAGVYEQYF.

The count of this clone is one. The CDR3 nucleotides are TGCGCCAGCAGCCAAGTTCTCCAGACTCAGCCGTATCATGGCTACACCTTC. This sequence encodes CASSQVLQTQPYHGYTF. The rearrangement uses TRBV4-1 and TRBJ1-2; D is unclear. Trimming shortened V by 1 base and J by 6 bases, and 21 bases separated the two germline ends. The germline gives CDR1 MGHRA, CDR2 YSYEKL. The CDR3 covers 17 residues.

The gene calls are TRBV4-1 and TRBJ1-4; TRBD1 matches at 7 bases. Germline assignment: CDR1 MGHRA and CDR2 YSYEKL. After removal of 2 bases from V and 8 bases from J, the junction contained 8 bases not matched to a gene. CDR3 length: 15 amino acids. This chain's CDR3 is CASSQNDRDGEKLFF. CDR3 nucleotides: TGCGCCAGCAGCCAAAACGACAGGGACGGGGAAAAACTGTTTTTT.

The gene calls are TRBV7-2 and TRBJ2-3; TRBD2 aligns across 12 bases. Trimming took 5 bases from V and 3 from J; bases not matched to a gene: 3. Germline CDR1 is SGHTA and CDR2 is FQGNSA. The CDR3 runs to 15 residues. This CDR3 reads CASSRGLAGTDTQYF. The CDR3 region has the DNA TGTGCCAGCAGCCGCGGACTAGCGGGAACAGATACGCAGTATTTT.

The rearrangement joins TRBV10-1 to TRBJ2-2; D is perhaps TRBD2 (6 bases). The V gene lost 1 base and the J gene lost 4 bases, with 13 bases spanning the gap. The CDR3 consists of 16 residues. Per germline, CDR1 WNHNN and CDR2 SYGVQD (reference sequence). CDR3 nucleotides: TGCGCCAGCAGTGAGTTCGGGGGAGTGGGCACCGGGGAGCTGTTTTTT. It specifies CASSEFGGVGTGELFF.

This chain uses TRBV11-2 with TRBJ1-1; D is ambiguous. CDR1 is SGHAT, CDR2 FQNNGV, per germline. The CDR3 contains 12 residues. V dropped 6 bases and J dropped 0 bases, with 5 bases sitting between them. The CDR3 sequence: CASSEMNTEAFF. In DNA, the CDR3 is TGTGCCAGCAGTGAGATGAACACTGAAGCTTTCTTT.

The gene calls are TRBV5-1 and TRBJ2-3, with a weak D call TRBD2 (7 bases). Deletions cut 6 bases from V and 2 bases from J, with 22 bases between. This CDR3 comprises 17 residues. CDR1 is SGHRS and CDR2 is YFSETQ in the germline V gene. The chain's CDR3 is CASTPQGSGISTDTQYF. The CDR3 coding sequence is TGCGCCAGCACCCCTCAGGGGAGCGGGATCTCCACAGATACGCAGTATTTT.

The DNA for the CDR3 is TGCGCCAGCACGCTCAGGGGGTCCCAAGAGACCCAGTACTTC. Translated, it gives CASTLRGSQETQYF. The chain combines TRBV5-1 with TRBJ2-5, with TRBD1 identical over 7 bases. Germline-derived CDR1 and CDR2 are SGHRS and YFSETQ. The J segment lost 1 base and the V segment lost 6 bases, leaving 6 bases of the junction unmatched. This CDR3 comprises 14 residues.

V gene TRBV28 combines with J gene TRBJ1-1; D possibly corresponds to TRBD1 (5 bases). This CDR3 spans 14 amino acids. The germline V and J ends were trimmed by 4 bases and 1 base, with 10 bases remaining between them. CDR1 is MDHEN, CDR2 SYDVKM, per germline. CDR3 sequence: CASSSGQPNTEAFF. In DNA, the CDR3 is TGTGCCAGCAGTTCAGGACAACCGAACACTGAAGCTTTCTTT.

This sequence joins TRBV30 and TRBJ2-1; 8 positions match TRBD2. Per the germline V gene, CDR1 is GTSNPN and CDR2 is SVGIG (reference sequence). The CDR3 spans 16 residues. V shed 0 bases and J 8 bases; nucleotides not matched to a gene: 12. The CDR3: CAWSVLEAPGGDEQFF. The CDR3 region has the DNA TGTGCCTGGAGTGTACTTGAGGCGCCGGGGGGGGATGAGCAGTTCTTC.

The chain is built from TRBV6-5 and TRBJ2-7; D not resolved. From germline, CDR1 is MNHEY and CDR2 SVGAGI. V was shortened by 0 bases and J by 2 bases, with 8 bases between the two germline ends. This CDR3 spans 14 amino acids. CDR3 nucleotide sequence: TGTGCCAGCAGTTACTCGCAGGTGCCCTACGAGCAGTACTTC. Encoded protein: CASSYSQVPYEQYF.

The V call is TRBV5-4, the J call TRBJ2-3; TRBD2 aligns across 13 bases. The CDR3 is 17 residues long. V was pared by 4 bases and J by 1 base, with 6 bases of the junction left unmatched. CDR1 is SGHNT and CDR2 is YYREEE in the germline V gene (reference sequence). CDR3 sequence reads: CASSGPGTSGGTDTQYF. CDR3 DNA sequence: TGTGCCAGCAGCGGCCCCGGGACTAGCGGGGGCACAGATACGCAGTATTTT.

This CDR3 reads CASSQEGTVLSYGYTF. In DNA, the CDR3 is TGTGCCAGCAGCCAAGAAGGGACAGTATTAAGCTATGGCTACACCTTC. This sequence joins TRBV3-1 (or the pseudogene TRBV3-2) and TRBJ1-2; TRBD1 matches at 7 bases. The V gene's germline CDR1 is LGHDT and CDR2 YNNKEL (reference sequence). The CDR3 loop spans 16 amino acids. Losses at the gene ends were 0 bases for V and 4 bases for J; bases not matched to a gene: 8.

This clone was seen a few times. The chain is built from TRBV6-5 and TRBJ2-7; 13 bases fit TRBD2. V lost 6 bases and J lost 6; bases outside the gene matches: 5. This CDR3 is built from 14 residues. Germline assignment: CDR1 MNHEY and CDR2 SVGAGI. The CDR3 DNA sequence: TGTGCCAGCAGGGTCACTAGCGGGAGGGGCGAGCAGTACTTC. Its translation: CASRVTSGRGEQYF.

This chain links TRBV29-1 with TRBJ1-1; TRBD1 matches at 10 bases. The CDR3 runs to 12 residues. From germline, CDR1 is SQVTM and CDR2 ANQGSEA. J was trimmed by 5 bases and V by 6 bases; bases with no gene match: 3. DNA of the CDR3: TGCAGCGTCGAGGGACAGGGGACTGAAGCTTTCTTT. Protein sequence: CSVEGQGTEAFF.

The chain links TRBV5-1 to TRBJ2-7, with TRBD2 identical over 11 bases. The junction had 3 bases not matched to a gene; V was cut back by 4 bases and J by 0 bases. Germline assignment: CDR1 SGHRS and CDR2 YFSETQ. The CDR3 is 15 amino acids. CDR3 DNA: TGCGCCAGCAGCGGAACTAGCGGGAGCTCCTACGAGCAGTACTTC. As protein: CASSGTSGSSYEQYF.

DNA for the CDR3: TGTGCCAGCAGCCTGGACAGAGCCTATGGCTACACCTTC. The encoded protein is CASSLDRAYGYTF. J is TRBJ1-2 and V is TRBV5-4; D perhaps matches TRBD1 (6 bases). Looked up from germline, CDR1 is SGHNT and CDR2 is YYREEE (reference sequence). This CDR3 region has 13 residues. V shed 4 bases and J shed 4 bases, with 11 bases lying between them.